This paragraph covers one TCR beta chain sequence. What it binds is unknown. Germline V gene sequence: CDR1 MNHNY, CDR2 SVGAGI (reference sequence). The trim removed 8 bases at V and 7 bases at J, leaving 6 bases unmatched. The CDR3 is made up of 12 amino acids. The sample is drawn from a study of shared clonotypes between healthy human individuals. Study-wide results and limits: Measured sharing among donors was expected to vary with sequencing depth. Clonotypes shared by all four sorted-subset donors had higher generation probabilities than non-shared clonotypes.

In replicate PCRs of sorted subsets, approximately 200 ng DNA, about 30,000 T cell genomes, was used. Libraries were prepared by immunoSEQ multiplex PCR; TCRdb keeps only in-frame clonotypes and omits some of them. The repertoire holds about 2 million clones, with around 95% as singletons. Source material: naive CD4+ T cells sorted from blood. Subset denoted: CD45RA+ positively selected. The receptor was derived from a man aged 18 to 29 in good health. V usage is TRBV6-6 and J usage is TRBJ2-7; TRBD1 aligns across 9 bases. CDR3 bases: TGTGCCAGCTTACAGGGGGCGGGGGAGCAGTACTTC. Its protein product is CASLQGAGEQYF.